This T cell receptor (beta chain) was found in a study of blood T cell repertoires in COVID-19. This table comes from immunoSEQ multiplex PCR, and its TCRdb copy is limited to in-frame clones, with some not included. The sample holds 200,000 to 250,000 clones, around four fifths seen once. CDR3 size: 16 residues. V was pared by 3 bases and J by 0 bases, with 16 bases between. CDR1 and CDR2 from the germline V gene are SGHNT and YYREEE (reference sequence). The gene calls are TRBV5-4 and TRBJ2-7; possibly TRBD1 for D (5 bases). The sequence was collected from a man aged 50 to 59 with active or convalescent COVID-19. Sequenced input: peripheral blood. CDR3 sequence: CASSSRLVDSSYEQYF. The DNA of the CDR3 is TGTGCCAGCAGCTCCAGACTGGTTGACAGCTCCTACGAGCAGTACTTC.